This entry features one TCR beta chain sequence. The protocol was immunoSEQ multiplex PCR, while the TCRdb copy is restricted to in-frame clones and leaves out a portion. The sample lists roughly 53,000 clones; around 85% were seen once. The CDR3 spans 14 residues. CDR1 and CDR2 (germline): SGHNT, YYREEE (reference sequence). Trimming stripped 0 bases from V and 5 bases from J, with 11 bases between. The data derive from a study of radiotherapy plus CTLA-4 blockade in lung cancer. This TCR came from a human donor with non-small cell lung cancer who had a partial response to radiotherapy plus ipilimumab. The sequenced sample was peripheral blood, obtained from a patient treated with radiotherapy plus ipilimumab. V is TRBV5-4 and J is TRBJ1-1; D is possibly TRBD1 (5 bases). The chain's CDR3 is CASSLEAGRTEAFF. CDR3 coding DNA: TGTGCCAGCAGCTTGGAGGCAGGGCGGACTGAAGCTTTCTTT. Looking up the rest from reference TRBV5-4 and TRBJ1-1 gives the full variable domain: ETGVTQSPTHLIKTRGQQVTLRCSSQSGHNTVSWYQQALGQGPQFIFQYYREEENGRGNFPPRFSGLQFPNYSSELNVNALELDDSALYLCASSLEAGRTEAFFGQGTRLTVV.